The entry below describes one TCR beta chain. Its target is unknown. The junction does not match germline at one end; this may be a read error. The sample comes from a study of shared clonotypes between healthy human individuals. Some clones are missing from TCRdb's copy, which holds only in-frame ones; the method was immunoSEQ multiplex PCR. Found here are about 470,000 clones, around 79% of them singletons; the top ten hold less than 15%. The study's findings and limits: Tissues were not sampled, only blood, and their repertoires likely differ.

There are 14 residues in the CDR3. Germline V gives CDR1 SSHAT, CDR2 FNYEAQ (reference sequence). The source of this sequence is a woman aged 40 to 55 in good health. Some clones in this sample may be carry-over from other donors' samples. Sample: PBMCs. The chain combines TRBV7-7 with TRBJ2-2, with D tentatively TRBD1 (6 bases). This chain's CDR3 is CASSRGQNTGELFF. The CDR3 nucleotides read TGTGCTAGCAGCCGGGGACAGAACACCGGGGAGCTGTTTTTT.